This T cell receptor beta chain was recorded in a study of beta chain features in type 1 diabetes listed by TCRdb under 2018. Concerning the study at large: Mean age, gender distribution, total cell number and subset yield were not different between patients and healthy donors. A total of under 120,000,000 sorted cells were examined across all samples, and RNA yield correlated strongly with the number of cells per subset. In the study, TCRB repertoires of sorted circulating CD4+ T cell subsets from recently diagnosed type 1 diabetes patients were compared with those of matched healthy donors. Whereas all 30 or so donors provided naive and central memory subsets, regulatory and stem cell-like memory subsets were isolated from just 8 patients and roughly eight healthy donors. The research as a whole found: HLA sub-analyses involved small numbers of individuals, so any influence of HLA type on TCRB rearrangement remained unresolved. Shorter templates might have been favored by PCR, but patient and control samples were amplified and corrected together, so both groups would have been affected equally by any skew. Naive, central memory and regulatory TCRB repertoires appeared more similar among patients than among healthy donors. Patients with type 1 diabetes made fewer insertions and deleted more nucleotides at VDJ recombination sites, implying thymic rearrangement abnormalities. Sequencing cDNA rather than genomic DNA could over-represent highly expressing activated cells, although activation and CD3 levels did not differ between groups. In all four CD4+ subsets, TCRB CDR3 length was moderately but significantly shorter in type 1 diabetes patients.

Concerning this clone itself: Its target antigen remains unknown. No base quality values were provided; no much bigger clone lies one nucleotide off.

The High Capacity cDNA Reverse Transcription Kit was used to reverse transcribe all of the isolated RNA, meaning that expressed TCRB transcripts were what got sequenced. Deep immunoSEQ sequencing was applied to naive, central memory and regulatory T cell samples, giving an average of roughly 3.3 million total reads per sample. After sorted cells were lysed in RLT buffer, RNA was extracted with DNase-treated RNeasy Micro or Mini kits, with the choice depending on cell number. Each cell subset was processed on its own to prevent cross-contamination, while patient and healthy donor samples were processed together. TCRB sequences were amplified from cDNA with the immunoSEQ multiplex PCR, producing 87-bp fragments spanning the CDR3 region. Sequencing of the amplicons was done on the Illumina HiSeq platform. The paper's data handling went like this. PCR bias was computationally corrected using synthetic template baselines, reads within Hamming distance 2 were collapsed, and singletons that could not be merged were discarded. By aligning reads against IMGT, V, D and J genes, CDR3 length, and insertions or deletions at six rearrangement sites were assigned. Within each subset, clonotype counts were normalized to sorted cell number, after which true diversity and Gini coefficients were computed with the tcR R package. Repertoire sharing was quantified using the overlap coefficient calculated on TCRB nucleotide sequences. Out-of-frame TCRB sequences from naive cells were analyzed to stand in for the pre-selection repertoire. TCRdb's version of the immuneACCESS table is confined to in-frame rearrangements and falls short of the full clone set. An unresolved V gene accounts for under half of the shortfall where checked; the remainder is of unknown origin. That table gives V, J and clone size, and the DNA gave D and trimming. This sample comprises approximately 300,000 clones, roughly 9.6% of them detected only once. The leading ten clones occupy roughly 0.014% of the sample.

From each donor, a single peripheral blood sample of 100 to 150 mL on average was drawn into heparinised tubes. Naive, central memory, regulatory and stem cell-like memory CD4+ T cells were sorted on a BD FACSAria II using a panel including CD45RO, CCR7, CD25, CD127, CD95 and CD27. Purity was above 95% for every sorted population. Right away, PBMCs were isolated by Lymphoprep density gradient centrifugation and were stained directly, with no culture step. To minimize batch effects, samples were stained and sorted in pairs, one healthy donor with one patient per experiment. The CDR3 has 17 amino acids, counting the end cysteine and phenylalanine. CDR3 DNA only is kept here, 51 bases in frame from base 1. From V the trimming removes 1 base and from J it removes 9 bases, while the gene matches leave 15 bases of the junction unaccounted for. CDR1 LGHNA and CDR2 YNFKEQ were looked up in the germline V gene.

In this chain, TRBV4-2 is recombined with TRBJ2-7, and 10 junction bases match TRBD2. The sequenced material came from naive CD4+ T cells from blood. Explained via the paper, the cell subset or site label denotes: true naive CD4+ T cells. This TCR came from a woman in her 30s in good health. The CDR3 here reads CASSQGLAGRAAGSQYF. The bases read TGTGCCAGCAGCCAAGGACTAGCGGGTCGCGCAGCGGGCTCGCAGTACTTC.